These 27 T cell receptor beta chains were all obtained from the same sample, sequenced in a study of blood T cell repertoires in COVID-19. Measured with immunoSEQ multiplex PCR; TCRdb has only the in-frame clones, and not every one. The sample comprises 250,000 to 300,000 clones, 86% of which are singletons, and 3% rests with the top ten. Sequences were obtained from peripheral blood. The origin of the receptors is a woman aged 25 to 45 with active or convalescent COVID-19.

The chain links TRBV5-1 to TRBJ2-5; D gene ambiguous. Germline assignment: CDR1 SGHRS and CDR2 YFSETQ. Deletions cut 4 bases from V and 0 bases from J, with 10 bases between. The CDR3 length is 14 residues. The CDR3 region is CASSELSNQETQYF. CDR3 bases: TGCGCCAGCAGCGAGCTATCTAACCAAGAGACCCAGTACTTC.

J is TRBJ2-3 and V is TRBV29-1; D perhaps matches TRBD2 (5 bases). The CDR3 consists of 14 residues. Between the trimmed V and J ends, which lost 4 bases and 5 bases, there was a span of 16 bases. Germline V gene lookup returns CDR1 SQVTM and CDR2 ANQGSEA. The CDR3 region is CSVAQRNSEDTQYF. The DNA for the CDR3 is TGCAGCGTTGCACAGCGGAACTCAGAAGATACGCAGTATTTT.

The chain is built from TRBV6-2 or TRBV6-3 and TRBJ1-1; D uncertain. V was trimmed by 0 bases and J by 3 bases, leaving 5 bases between them. Germline CDR1 and CDR2: MNHEY and SVGEGT. This CDR3 comprises 13 residues. CDR3 sequence: CASSYSSYTEAFF. The CDR3, as DNA: TGTGCCAGCAGTTACTCGAGTTACACTGAAGCTTTCTTT.

The chain is built from TRBV18 and TRBJ2-7; 7 bases line up with TRBD1. After removal of 3 bases from V and 5 bases from J, the junction contained 7 bases not matched to a gene. The CDR3 runs to 14 residues. From germline, CDR1 is KGHSH and CDR2 LQKENI. The CDR3 nucleotides read TGTGCCAGCTCACCGCGTGCCGGGACAGACGAGCAGTACTTC. Its protein product is CASSPRAGTDEQYF.

The chain couples TRBV4-3 to TRBJ1-5; D possibly corresponds to TRBD1 (5 bases). Between the trimmed V and J ends, which lost 1 base and 7 bases, there was a span of 11 bases. The CDR3 has 14 residues. Looked up from germline, CDR1 is LGHNA and CDR2 is YSLEER. CDR3 nucleotides: TGCGCCAGCAGCCAAGGACATGGGGCCCAGCCCCAGCATTTT. Protein product: CASSQGHGAQPQHF.

The chain combines TRBV19 with TRBJ1-2, with D unresolved. Germline V CDR1 and CDR2: LNHDA, SQIVND (reference sequence). This CDR3 is built from 12 residues. V was cut by 7 bases and J by 8 bases, with 14 bases left in between. The CDR3 DNA is TGTGCCAGTACCCTTGGAACAGAGGGCTACACCTTC. Its protein product is CASTLGTEGYTF.

This chain connects TRBV27 to TRBJ2-3, with 13 positions matching TRBD2. The germline V gene has CDR1 MNHEY and CDR2 SMNVEV (reference sequence). V lost 6 bases, J lost 4 bases, and 7 bases stayed unmatched. CDR3 length: 16 amino acids. CDR3 sequence reads: CASSPGTSGVADTQYF. Here the CDR3 DNA reads TGTGCCAGCAGCCCCGGGACTAGCGGGGTCGCAGATACGCAGTATTTT.

This sequence joins TRBV4-3 and TRBJ1-4; 7 bases map to TRBD1. This CDR3 contains 16 residues. Trimming removed 5 bases from V and 6 bases from J; junction bases left unmatched: 12. Germline-derived CDR1 and CDR2 are LGHNA and YSLEER. The CDR3 DNA reads TGCGCCAGCAGCTCCACTGCAGGGGGGAAGGATGAAAAACTGTTTTTT. It yields the protein CASSSTAGGKDEKLFF.

This chain joins TRBV7-2 and TRBJ2-3; no firm D call. The CDR3 sequence is 14 residues long. Deletions cut 1 base from V and 6 bases from J, with 11 bases between. Germline V gene sequence: CDR1 SGHTA, CDR2 FQGNSA. The CDR3 loop reads CASSLDPVRDTQYF. DNA of the CDR3: TGTGCCAGCAGCTTAGACCCAGTCAGGGATACGCAGTATTTT.

The rearrangement links TRBV14 to TRBJ2-2; D possibly corresponds to TRBD1 (6 bases). Trimming removed 4 bases from V and 3 bases from J, with 15 bases in between. This CDR3 spans 16 amino acids. CDR1 and CDR2 (germline): SGHDN, FVKESK. The chain's CDR3 is CASSPQDSSDTGELFF. CDR3 bases: TGTGCCAGCAGCCCTCAGGACAGTAGCGACACCGGGGAGCTGTTTTTT.

This chain uses TRBV7-9 with TRBJ1-1, with 9 nucleotides matching TRBD1. Germline V gene lookup returns CDR1 SEHNR and CDR2 FQNEAQ (reference sequence). J gave up 1 base and V 3 bases, and 0 bases lay outside the gene matches. The CDR3 has 14 residues. In DNA, the CDR3 is TGTGCCAGCAGCTTGACAGGGGGGAACACTGAAGCTTTCTTT. Translation: CASSLTGGNTEAFF.

The rearrangement uses TRBV4-2 and TRBJ2-3; 12 bases line up with TRBD2. The CDR3 runs 18 residues. Germline trimming cut 2 bases from V and 6 bases from J; bases unmatched to any gene: 12. Per germline, CDR1 LGHNA and CDR2 YNFKEQ. This chain's CDR3 is CASSQIPASGGARDTQYF. In nucleotides, the CDR3 is TGTGCCAGCAGCCAAATCCCGGCTAGCGGGGGGGCGCGGGATACGCAGTATTTT.

Regarding this clone: Its ends do not fully match the called genes, so a read error is possible. This sequence joins TRBV10-3 and TRBJ1-2; D not certain. Germline V gene sequence: CDR1 ENHRY, CDR2 SYGVKD. This CDR3 is 19 amino acids long. DNA of the CDR3: TGTGCCATCAGTGAGTCCAATCTCAAGACACCTCAGTCGGACTATCGCTACACCTTC. Protein: CAISESNLKTPQSDYRYTF.

The genes are TRBV27 and TRBJ1-1, with D possibly matching TRBD1 (6 bases). Germline assignment: CDR1 MNHEY and CDR2 SMNVEV (reference sequence). V shed 4 bases and J shed 0 bases, with 12 bases lying between them. This CDR3 comprises 15 residues. As DNA, the CDR3 is TGTGCCAGCAGTTCCAGGGGACCGCTGAACACTGAAGCTTTCTTT. Amino acids: CASSSRGPLNTEAFF.

The chain couples TRBV28 to TRBJ2-4; tentative D call: TRBD2 (6 bases). V was clipped by 4 bases and J by 1 base, with 11 bases between them. Germline CDR1 reads MDHEN; CDR2 reads SYDVKM. The CDR3 spans 15 residues. The CDR3 region has the DNA TGTGCCAGCAGTTCAGACAGCGGGGCCAAAAACATTCAGTACTTC. Protein product: CASSSDSGAKNIQYF.

The chain couples TRBV6-5 to TRBJ1-4; 9 nucleotides line up with TRBD1. J was trimmed by 4 bases and V by 10 bases; bases with no gene match: 7. Germline-derived CDR1 and CDR2 are MNHEY and SVGAGI. This CDR3 comprises 14 residues. The CDR3 bases are TGTGCCACCAGAGGGACAGGGTTTAATGAAAAACTGTTTTTT. This gives the protein CATRGTGFNEKLFF.

This clone came up a few times. This chain uses TRBV6-6 with TRBJ2-7; 9 positions match TRBD1. The CDR3 consists of 15 residues. V was pared by 4 bases and J by 5 bases, with 9 bases of the junction left unmatched. The V gene's germline CDR1 is MNHNY and CDR2 SVGAGI (reference sequence). CDR3 sequence reads: CASSSQGARSHEQYF. In DNA, the CDR3 is TGTGCCAGCAGTTCACAGGGGGCTCGGTCCCACGAGCAGTACTTC.

This clone is a singleton in its sample. The chain is built from TRBV4-1 and TRBJ1-6; D is possibly TRBD1 (5 bases). The CDR3 covers 14 residues. From germline, CDR1 is MGHRA and CDR2 YSYEKL. Trimming removed 3 bases at V and 9 bases at J, with 12 bases between. This chain's CDR3 is CASSHRTTLSPLHF. CDR3 coding DNA: TGCGCCAGCAGCCACCGGACAACCCTTTCACCCCTCCACTTT.

The chain links TRBV6-6 to TRBJ1-5, with D possibly TRBD1 on 5 matching bases. The germline CDR1 and CDR2 sequences are MNHNY and SVGAGI (reference sequence). Trimming removed 7 bases at V and 4 bases at J, with 11 bases between. This CDR3 is 13 amino acids long. The CDR3 DNA sequence: TGTGCCAGCACCGATGGGGGGAATCAGCCCCAGCATTTT. Encoded protein: CASTDGGNQPQHF.

This chain joins TRBV27 and TRBJ2-7; 9 bases are shared with TRBD2. Germline CDR1 MNHEY, CDR2 SMNVEV (reference sequence). The trim removed 5 bases at V and 6 bases at J, leaving 14 bases unmatched. The CDR3 consists of 16 residues. CDR3 nucleotide sequence: TGTGCCAGCAGTCCCCGCGGGCGGGGGGGCCTTGGCGAGCAGTACTTC. Its translation is CASSPRGRGGLGEQYF.

The gene calls are TRBV6-5 and TRBJ1-1, with D perhaps TRBD1 (5 bases). V lost 7 bases and J 2 bases, leaving 11 bases between the germline ends. Germline lookup yields CDR1 MNHEY and CDR2 SVGAGI. This CDR3 region has 13 residues. CDR3: CASTIRVNTEAFF. The CDR3 DNA reads as TGTGCCAGCACCATCAGGGTTAACACTGAAGCTTTCTTT.

This clone appeared a few times. The genes are TRBV24-1 and TRBJ2-5; 11 bases map to TRBD2. Germline trimming cut 4 bases from V and 2 bases from J; bases unmatched to any gene: 5. The CDR3 has 16 amino acids. Germline V lookup: CDR1 KGHDR, CDR2 SFDVKD. The CDR3 DNA is TGTGCCACCAGTGACCCCTTAGCGGGGGGGCAAGAGACCCAGTACTTC. This translates into CATSDPLAGGQETQYF.

The rearrangement uses TRBV6-2 or TRBV6-3 and TRBJ1-2, with 12 nucleotides matching TRBD1. In germline, CDR1 is MNHEY, CDR2 SVGEGT. The CDR3 sequence is 15 residues long. V trimming: 6 bases; J trimming: 7 bases; junction bases outside the gene matches: 9. This CDR3 reads CASSPPGQGAFGYTF. As DNA, the CDR3 is TGTGCCAGCAGCCCGCCGGGACAGGGGGCGTTTGGCTACACCTTC.

A few counts support this clone. This chain uses TRBV19 with TRBJ1-3; D is unresolved. Germline CDR1 is LNHDA and CDR2 is SQIVND (reference sequence). Trimming removed 6 bases at V and 4 bases at J, with 19 bases between. The CDR3 has 16 residues. The CDR3 region is CASRGEREGSGNTIYF. CDR3 in DNA: TGTGCCAGTAGAGGAGAGAGGGAAGGATCGGGAAACACCATATATTTT.

This clone has a single count. DNA of the CDR3: TGTGCCAGTAGTGGGCTCCGGGACAGTTTCTCTGGAAACACCATATATTTT. Protein: CASSGLRDSFSGNTIYF. The rearrangement uses TRBV19 and TRBJ1-3; 7 bases are shared with TRBD1. CDR3 size: 17 residues. Germline CDR1 and CDR2: LNHDA and SQIVND (reference sequence). The V gene end was trimmed by 5 bases and the J gene end by 0 bases; junction bases not matched to a gene: 10.

The chain uses TRBV28 and TRBJ1-1, with 7 bases lining up with TRBD1. The CDR3 consists of 14 residues. The germline CDR1 and CDR2 sequences are MDHEN and SYDVKM. Trimming removed 4 bases from V and 1 base from J; junction bases left unmatched: 3. The CDR3 DNA follows: TGTGCCAGCAGTTCGTGGACAGGGAACACTGAAGCTTTCTTT. Its translation: CASSSWTGNTEAFF. The whole variable domain, remainder taken from reference TRBV28 and TRBJ1-1, is DVKVTQSSRYLVKRTGEKVFLECVQDMDHENMFWYRQDPGLGLRLIYFSYDVKMKEKGDIPEGYSVSREKKERFSLILESASTNQTSMYLCASSSWTGNTEAFFGQGTRLTVV.

The V gene is TRBV7-2, the J gene TRBJ1-3; no clear D gene. The CDR3 is made up of 14 amino acids. The germline V and J ends were trimmed by 5 bases and 0 bases, with 8 bases remaining between them. CDR1 and CDR2 (germline): SGHTA, FQGNSA. CDR3 DNA sequence: TGTGCCAGCAGCATAGGCTACTCTGGAAACACCATATATTTT. This sequence encodes CASSIGYSGNTIYF.